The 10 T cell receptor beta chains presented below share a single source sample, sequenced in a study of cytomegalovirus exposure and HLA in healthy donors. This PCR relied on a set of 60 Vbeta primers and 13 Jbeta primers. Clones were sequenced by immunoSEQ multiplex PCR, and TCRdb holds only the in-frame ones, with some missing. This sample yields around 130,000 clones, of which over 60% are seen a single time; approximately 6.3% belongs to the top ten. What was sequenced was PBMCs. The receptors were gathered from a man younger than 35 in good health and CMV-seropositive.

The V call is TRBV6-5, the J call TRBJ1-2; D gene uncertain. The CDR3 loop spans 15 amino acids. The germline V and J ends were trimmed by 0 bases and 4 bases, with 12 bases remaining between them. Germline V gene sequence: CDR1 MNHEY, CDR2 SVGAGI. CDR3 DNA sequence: TGTGCCAGCAGTTACTCGTTTGAGTCCCTCTATGGCTACACCTTC. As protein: CASSYSFESLYGYTF.

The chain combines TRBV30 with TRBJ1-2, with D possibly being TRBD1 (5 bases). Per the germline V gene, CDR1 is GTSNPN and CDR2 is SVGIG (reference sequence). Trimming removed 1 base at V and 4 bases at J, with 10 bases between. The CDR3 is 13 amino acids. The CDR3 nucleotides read TGTGCCTGGAGTGACCAGGGCCGCTATGGCTACACCTTC. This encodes CAWSDQGRYGYTF.

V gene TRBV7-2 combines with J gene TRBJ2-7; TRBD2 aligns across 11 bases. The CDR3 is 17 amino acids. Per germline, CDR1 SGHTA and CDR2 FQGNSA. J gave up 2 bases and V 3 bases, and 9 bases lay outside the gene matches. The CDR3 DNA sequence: TGTGCCAGCAGCTTCGTTATAGCGGGAGGGCCCCCCTACGAGCAGTACTTC. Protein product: CASSFVIAGGPPYEQYF.

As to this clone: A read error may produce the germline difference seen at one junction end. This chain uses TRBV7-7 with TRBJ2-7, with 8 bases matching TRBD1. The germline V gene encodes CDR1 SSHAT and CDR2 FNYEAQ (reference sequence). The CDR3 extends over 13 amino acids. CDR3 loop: CASSLAQGDEQYF. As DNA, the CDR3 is TGTGCTAGCAGCTTAGCACAGGGGGACGAGCAGTACTTC.

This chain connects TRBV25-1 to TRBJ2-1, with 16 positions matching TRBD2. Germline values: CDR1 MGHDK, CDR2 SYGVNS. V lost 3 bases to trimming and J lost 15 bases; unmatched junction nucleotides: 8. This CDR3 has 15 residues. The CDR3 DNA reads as TGTGCCAGCAGTGATCCGGGACTAGCGGGAGGGGAACCGTTCTTC. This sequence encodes CASSDPGLAGGEPFF. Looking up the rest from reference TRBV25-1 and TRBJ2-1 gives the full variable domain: EADIYQTPRYLVIGTGKKITLECSQTMGHDKMYWYQQDPGMELHLIHYSYGVNSTEKGDLSSESTVSRIRTEHFPLTLESARPSHTSQYLCASSDPGLAGGEPFFGPGTRLTVL.

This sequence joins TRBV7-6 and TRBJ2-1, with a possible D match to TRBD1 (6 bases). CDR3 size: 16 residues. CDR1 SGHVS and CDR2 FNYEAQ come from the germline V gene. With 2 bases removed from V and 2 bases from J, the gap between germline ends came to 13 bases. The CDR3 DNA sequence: TGTGCCAGCAGCTTATCGGGCAGGGGTGCCTACAATGAGCAGTTCTTC. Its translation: CASSLSGRGAYNEQFF.

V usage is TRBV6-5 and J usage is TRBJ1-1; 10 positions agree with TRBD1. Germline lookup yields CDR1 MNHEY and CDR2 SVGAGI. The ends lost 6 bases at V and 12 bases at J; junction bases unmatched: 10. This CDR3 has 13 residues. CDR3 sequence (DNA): TGTGCCAGCAGACGACAGGGGGCATTCGGAACTTTCTTT. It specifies CASRRQGAFGTFF.

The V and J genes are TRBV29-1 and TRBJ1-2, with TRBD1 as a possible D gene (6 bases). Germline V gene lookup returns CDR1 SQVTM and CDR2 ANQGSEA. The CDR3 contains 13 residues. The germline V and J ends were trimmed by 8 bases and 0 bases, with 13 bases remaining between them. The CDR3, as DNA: TGCAGCACTCGTGGGACAACTAACTATGGCTACACCTTC. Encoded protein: CSTRGTTNYGYTF.

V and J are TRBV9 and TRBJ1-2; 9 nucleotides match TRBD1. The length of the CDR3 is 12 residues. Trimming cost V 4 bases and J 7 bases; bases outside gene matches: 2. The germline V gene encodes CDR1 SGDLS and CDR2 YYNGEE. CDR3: CASSPTGGGYTF. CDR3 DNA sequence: TGTGCCAGCAGCCCGACAGGGGGTGGCTACACCTTC.

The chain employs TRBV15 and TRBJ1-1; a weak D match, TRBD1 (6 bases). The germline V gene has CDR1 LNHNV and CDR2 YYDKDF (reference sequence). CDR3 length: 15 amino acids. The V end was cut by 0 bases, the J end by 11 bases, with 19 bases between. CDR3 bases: TGTGCCACCAGCAGAGATCTAGGACAACCAACAGGGGCTTTCTTT. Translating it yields CATSRDLGQPTGAFF.